The 11 T cell receptor beta chains in this list originate from one sample, sequenced in a study of T cell clones after liver transplantation. Method: immunoSEQ multiplex PCR; TCRdb's copy keeps in-frame clones and lacks some. The sample holds fewer than 65,000 clones; around 85% are singletons and the top ten take 13% to 15%. Material: CD8+ T cells from blood, obtained 12 months after liver transplant. These receptors were obtained from a human patient who received a liver transplant. A subset of T cells may come from the graft donor.

V gene TRBV28 combines with J gene TRBJ1-1; D is unclear. This CDR3 spans 14 amino acids. Trimming left V 1 base short and J 2 bases short, with 8 bases between. The germline V gene has CDR1 MDHEN and CDR2 SYDVKM. CDR3 DNA sequence: TGTGCCAGCAGTTTATTGAGACACAACACTGAAGCTTTCTTT. This codes for CASSLLRHNTEAFF.

The genes are TRBV9 and TRBJ2-7; tentative D call: TRBD2 (6 bases). The CDR3 is 14 residues long. In germline, CDR1 is SGDLS, CDR2 YYNGEE. The V gene lost 0 bases and the J gene lost 5 bases, with 12 bases spanning the gap. CDR3 nucleotide sequence: TGTGCCAGCAGCGTAGTCTCTGGGGGGAACGAGCAGTACTTC. This codes for CASSVVSGGNEQYF. The variable domain in full, completed from reference TRBV9 and TRBJ2-7, reads DSGVTQTPKHLITATGQRVTLRCSPRSGDLSVYWYQQSLDQGLQFLIQYYNGEERAKGNILERFSAQQFPDLHSELNLSSLELGDSALYFCASSVVSGGNEQYFGPGTRLTVT.

The J gene is TRBJ1-1, the V gene TRBV6-1; D is uncertain. Per the germline V gene, CDR1 is MNHNS and CDR2 is SASEGT. The germline V and J ends were trimmed by 0 bases and 9 bases, with 14 bases remaining between them. This CDR3 has 14 residues. This CDR3 reads CASSEAKRLIQAFF. Here the CDR3 DNA reads TGTGCCAGCAGTGAAGCGAAAAGGTTGATCCAAGCTTTCTTT.

The chain links TRBV29-1 to TRBJ2-5; D possibly corresponds to TRBD1 (6 bases). Germline values: CDR1 SQVTM, CDR2 ANQGSEA. CDR3 length: 12 amino acids. V was cut by 2 bases and J by 2 bases, with 6 bases left in between. CDR3 DNA: TGCAGCGTTGAACAGGGGCAAGAGACCCAGTACTTC. Its protein is CSVEQGQETQYF. Full variable domain (outside the CDR3, taken from reference TRBV29-1 and TRBJ2-5): SAVISQKPSRDICQRGTSLTIQCQVDSQVTMMFWYRQQPGQSLTLIATANQGSEATYESGFVIDKFPISRPNLTFSTLTVSNMSPEDSSIYLCSVEQGQETQYFGPGTRLLVL.

The V and J genes are TRBV6-6 and TRBJ1-3; 10 bases match TRBD1. After removal of 5 bases from V and 3 bases from J, the junction contained 7 bases not matched to a gene. The CDR3 extends over 16 amino acids. The germline gives CDR1 MNHNY, CDR2 SVGAGI (reference sequence). As DNA, the CDR3 is TGTGCCAGCAGTCACCGACAGGGGGCAAGTGGAAACACCATATATTTT. Translating it yields CASSHRQGASGNTIYF.

The chain uses TRBV15 and TRBJ1-1; D unclear. This CDR3 region has 16 residues. The ends were cut back, 3 bases at V and 3 bases at J, with 17 bases in the middle. The V gene's germline CDR1 is LNHNV and CDR2 YYDKDF (reference sequence). CDR3 sequence (DNA): TGTGCCACCAGCAGGGGAGATACACCCTTAGACACTGAAGCTTTCTTT. This sequence encodes CATSRGDTPLDTEAFF.

V and J are TRBV5-1 and TRBJ2-7; 9 bases line up with TRBD1. The germline V gene encodes CDR1 SGHRS and CDR2 YFSETQ. Trimming removed 2 bases from V and 2 bases from J; junction bases left unmatched: 5. The CDR3 extends over 15 amino acids. The CDR3 DNA sequence: TGCGCCAGCAGCTTCGGACAGGGGAACACCTACGAGCAGTACTTC. This translates into CASSFGQGNTYEQYF.

The chain is built from TRBV28 and TRBJ2-1; D possibly corresponds to TRBD1 (6 bases). The germline gives CDR1 MDHEN, CDR2 SYDVKM. Trimming shortened V by 3 bases and J by 6 bases, and 12 bases separated the two germline ends. The CDR3 has 14 residues. The CDR3 is CASSFVAGVNEQFF. For the CDR3, the DNA is TGTGCCAGCAGTTTCGTGGCAGGGGTCAATGAGCAGTTCTTC.

This chain links TRBV7-2 with TRBJ2-7; perhaps TRBD2 as D (6 bases). Germline V gene sequence: CDR1 SGHTA, CDR2 FQGNSA. CDR3 length: 17 amino acids. Deletions cut 3 bases from V and 0 bases from J, with 18 bases between. CDR3 DNA sequence: TGTGCCAGCAGCTTTGTAGGAGCGGGCTCAAGCTCCTACGAGCAGTACTTC. It specifies CASSFVGAGSSSYEQYF.

This CDR3 reads CASSLAPGDYEQYF. As DNA, the CDR3 is TGTGCCAGCAGCTTAGCCCCAGGGGACTACGAGCAGTACTTC. This chain links TRBV7-7 with TRBJ2-7; D might be TRBD1 (6 bases). The CDR3 length is 14 residues. Germline V gene lookup returns CDR1 SSHAT and CDR2 FNYEAQ (reference sequence). The V and J ends lost 0 bases and 3 bases respectively, with 9 bases between them. The full variable domain, completed using reference TRBV7-7 and TRBJ2-7, is GAGVSQSPRYKVTKRGQDVTLRCDPISSHATLYWYQQALGQGPEFLTYFNYEAQPDKSGLPSDRFSAERPEGSISTLTIQRTEQRDSAMYRCASSLAPGDYEQYFGPGTRLTVT.

This chain connects TRBV30 to TRBJ1-1, with D hard to call. This CDR3 spans 10 amino acids. Germline CDR1 and CDR2: GTSNPN and SVGIG (reference sequence). Trimming stripped 7 bases from V and 3 bases from J, with 6 bases between. The CDR3 sequence is CAFGDTEAFF. The CDR3 DNA is TGTGCCTTTGGCGACACTGAAGCTTTCTTT.